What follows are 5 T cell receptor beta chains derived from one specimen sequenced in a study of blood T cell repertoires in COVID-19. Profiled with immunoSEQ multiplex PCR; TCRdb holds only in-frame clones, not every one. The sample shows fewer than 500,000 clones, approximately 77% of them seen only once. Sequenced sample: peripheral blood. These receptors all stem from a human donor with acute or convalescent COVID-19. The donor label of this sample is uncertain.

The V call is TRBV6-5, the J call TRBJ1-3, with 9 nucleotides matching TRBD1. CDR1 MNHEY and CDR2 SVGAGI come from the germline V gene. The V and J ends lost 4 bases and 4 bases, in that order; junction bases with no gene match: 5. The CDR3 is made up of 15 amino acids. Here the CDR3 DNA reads TGTGCCAGCAGTTTCGGGACAGGGACAGGAAACACCATATATTTT. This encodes CASSFGTGTGNTIYF.

The CDR3 region is CATSRAHQGGDYEQYF. As DNA, the CDR3 is TGTGCCACCAGCAGAGCCCATCAGGGAGGTGACTACGAGCAGTACTTC. The chain has TRBV15 and TRBJ2-7, with a possible D match to TRBD2 (6 bases). This CDR3 contains 16 residues. Germline lookup yields CDR1 LNHNV and CDR2 YYDKDF (reference sequence). With 1 base removed from V and 3 bases from J, the gap between germline ends came to 16 bases.

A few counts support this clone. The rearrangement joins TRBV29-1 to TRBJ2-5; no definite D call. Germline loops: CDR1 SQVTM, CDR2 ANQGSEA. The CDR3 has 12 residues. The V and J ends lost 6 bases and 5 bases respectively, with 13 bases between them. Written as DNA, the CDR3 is TGCAGCGTCCGAGTAAATTCGGAGACCCAGTACTTC. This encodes CSVRVNSETQYF.

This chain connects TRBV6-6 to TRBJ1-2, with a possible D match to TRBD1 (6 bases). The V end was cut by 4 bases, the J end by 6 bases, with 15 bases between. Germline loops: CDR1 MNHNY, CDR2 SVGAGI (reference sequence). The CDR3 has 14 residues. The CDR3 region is CASSSGTYVHGYTF. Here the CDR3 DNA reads TGTGCCAGCAGTTCCGGGACATATGTCCATGGCTACACCTTC.

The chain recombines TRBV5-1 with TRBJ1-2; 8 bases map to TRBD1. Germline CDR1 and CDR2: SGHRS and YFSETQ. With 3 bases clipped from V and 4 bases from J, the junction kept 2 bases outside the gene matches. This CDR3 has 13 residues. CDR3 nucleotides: TGCGCCAGCAGCTCCGGACAGGGCTATGGCTACACCTTC. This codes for CASSSGQGYGYTF.